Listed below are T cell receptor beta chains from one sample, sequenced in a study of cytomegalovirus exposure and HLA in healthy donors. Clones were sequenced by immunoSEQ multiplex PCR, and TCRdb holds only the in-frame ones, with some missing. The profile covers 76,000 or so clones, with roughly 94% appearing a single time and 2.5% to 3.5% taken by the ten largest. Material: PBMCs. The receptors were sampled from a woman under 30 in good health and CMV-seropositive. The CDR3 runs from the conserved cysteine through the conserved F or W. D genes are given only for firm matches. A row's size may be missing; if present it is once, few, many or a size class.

cdr3_nt: TGTGCCAGCGCCCCATGGAGCGGGAGATTGCACGAGCAGTACTTC; cdr3_aa: CASAPWSGRLHEQYF; clone_size: .; v_call: TRBV6-5; d_call: TRBD2; j_call: TRBJ2-7
cdr3_nt: TGTGCCAGCAGTCCCGGGAGCTCTGGAAACACCATATATTTT; cdr3_aa: CASSPGSSGNTIYF; clone_size: .; v_call: TRBV6-5; d_call: .; j_call: TRBJ1-3
cdr3_nt: TGTGCCAGCTCACCACTGGCGCGGAGGAACACTGAAGCTTTCTTT; cdr3_aa: CASSPLARRNTEAFF; clone_size: .; v_call: TRBV18; d_call: .; j_call: TRBJ1-1
cdr3_nt: TGCGCCAGCAGCCGGGACAGACTCTCTGGAAACACCATATATTTT; cdr3_aa: CASSRDRLSGNTIYF; clone_size: .; v_call: TRBV4-3; d_call: TRBD1; j_call: TRBJ1-3
cdr3_nt: TGTGCCAGCAGCAAAGGACTAGGACCCTACAATGAGCAGTTCTTC; cdr3_aa: CASSKGLGPYNEQFF; clone_size: .; v_call: TRBV21-1; d_call: .; j_call: TRBJ2-1
cdr3_nt: TGTGCCAGCAGCTTATTCGCCAGCGGGAATGGCGCAGATACGCAGTATTTT; cdr3_aa: CASSLFASGNGADTQYF; clone_size: .; v_call: TRBV7-2; d_call: TRBD2; j_call: TRBJ2-3
cdr3_nt: TGTGCCAGCAGCTTAGGCGGGCAGGTGAGGGCTTTCTTT; cdr3_aa: CASSLGGQVRAFF; clone_size: .; v_call: TRBV7-9; d_call: .; j_call: TRBJ1-1
cdr3_nt: TGCGCCAGCAGCGCGGGGACAGGGGACTCCTCTGGGGCCAACGTCCTGACTTTC; cdr3_aa: CASSAGTGDSSGANVLTF; clone_size: .; v_call: TRBV5-1; d_call: TRBD1; j_call: TRBJ2-6
cdr3_nt: TGTGCCAGCAGCGTAGGACAGGGGGGACGCGGAAACACCATATATTTT; cdr3_aa: CASSVGQGGRGNTIYF; clone_size: .; v_call: TRBV9; d_call: TRBD1; j_call: TRBJ1-3
cdr3_nt: TGTGCCAGTAGTATGAAACAGATAACCGGGGAGCTGTTTTTT; cdr3_aa: CASSMKQITGELFF; clone_size: .; v_call: TRBV19; d_call: .; j_call: TRBJ2-2
cdr3_nt: TGCAGCGTTGAACTATTAGCGGGAAGCACAGATACGCAGTATTTT; cdr3_aa: CSVELLAGSTDTQYF; clone_size: .; v_call: TRBV29-1; d_call: TRBD2; j_call: TRBJ2-3
cdr3_nt: TGCGCCAGCAGCTTAGGACAGCGAACCTATGGCTACACCTTC; cdr3_aa: CASSLGQRTYGYTF; clone_size: .; v_call: TRBV5-1; d_call: .; j_call: TRBJ1-2
cdr3_nt: TGTGCCAGCAGCAGGGGGGGTTTAAGTGAGTGGAGTGAGCAGTTCTTC; cdr3_aa: CASSRGGLSEWSEQFF; clone_size: once; v_call: TRBV9; d_call: .; j_call: TRBJ2-1
cdr3_nt: TGCAGCGTCGTGACAGGGGGCGTAGAAGGCTACACCTTC; cdr3_aa: CSVVTGGVEGYTF; clone_size: .; v_call: TRBV29-1; d_call: TRBD1; j_call: TRBJ1-2
cdr3_nt: TGTGCCTGGAGACTCCAGCCAGGCGAGCAGTACTTC; cdr3_aa: CAWRLQPGEQYF; clone_size: .; v_call: TRBV30; d_call: .; j_call: TRBJ2-7
cdr3_nt: TGTGCCAGCACCTTAAGAGGGGGGAACACTGAAGCTTTCTTT; cdr3_aa: CASTLRGGNTEAFF; clone_size: .; v_call: TRBV11-2; d_call: .; j_call: TRBJ1-1
cdr3_nt: TGTGCCAGCACCCTTGAACAGGGATCACCCCGTATGAAGCCCCAGCATTTT; cdr3_aa: CASTLEQGSPRMKPQHF; clone_size: .; v_call: TRBV28; d_call: .; j_call: TRBJ1-5
cdr3_nt: TGTGCCAGCAGCGGGGGGGGCTTAATTCGAATGAACACTGAAGCTTTCTTT; cdr3_aa: CASSGGGLIRMNTEAFF; clone_size: .; v_call: TRBV5-6; d_call: .; j_call: TRBJ1-1
cdr3_nt: TGTGCCAGCAGCTCCCCGACCGAGACTAGCACAGATACGCAGTATTTT; cdr3_aa: CASSSPTETSTDTQYF; clone_size: .; v_call: TRBV5-6; d_call: .; j_call: TRBJ2-3
cdr3_nt: TGCGCCAGCAGCTTGGGACTAGCGGACCGCACAGATACGCAGTATTTT; cdr3_aa: CASSLGLADRTDTQYF; clone_size: .; v_call: TRBV5-1; d_call: TRBD2; j_call: TRBJ2-3
cdr3_nt: TGTGCCAGCAGCGTACTCAGCGGGAGCCCCAATGAGCAGTTCTTC; cdr3_aa: CASSVLSGSPNEQFF; clone_size: .; v_call: TRBV7-3; d_call: TRBD2; j_call: TRBJ2-1
cdr3_nt: TGTGCCAGCAGCCCGGGGATGAACACTGAAGCTTTCTTT; cdr3_aa: CASSPGMNTEAFF; clone_size: .; v_call: TRBV7-6; d_call: .; j_call: TRBJ1-1
cdr3_nt: TGCGCCAGCAGCCAACGGGGACTAGCGGGGGATGGTACGCAGTATTTT; cdr3_aa: CASSQRGLAGDGTQYF; clone_size: .; v_call: TRBV4-3; d_call: TRBD2; j_call: TRBJ2-3
cdr3_nt: TGTGCCAGCAGCTCAACGGGTCTAGTTGGTGGCTACACCTTC; cdr3_aa: CASSSTGLVGGYTF; clone_size: once; v_call: TRBV11-1; d_call: .; j_call: TRBJ1-2
cdr3_nt: TGTGCCAGCACTTCCAAGGTGGGGGCGGGTCAGCCCCAGCATTTT; cdr3_aa: CASTSKVGAGQPQHF; clone_size: .; v_call: TRBV18; d_call: .; j_call: TRBJ1-5
cdr3_nt: TGTGCCAGCAGTGAAGCAGGGGGCACTGAAGCTTTCTTT; cdr3_aa: CASSEAGGTEAFF; clone_size: .; v_call: TRBV6-1; d_call: .; j_call: TRBJ1-1
cdr3_nt: TGTGCCAGCAGTTTAAAGGGGTTGCCAGATACGCAGTATTTT; cdr3_aa: CASSLKGLPDTQYF; clone_size: few; v_call: TRBV27; d_call: .; j_call: TRBJ2-3
cdr3_nt: TGTGCCAGCTCACCACCCACTAGATCCTACAATGAGCAGTTCTTC; cdr3_aa: CASSPPTRSYNEQFF; clone_size: .; v_call: TRBV18; d_call: .; j_call: TRBJ2-1
cdr3_nt: TGTGCCAGCAGCTTAATTACCTACGAGCAGTACTTC; cdr3_aa: CASSLITYEQYF; clone_size: .; v_call: TRBV11-2; d_call: .; j_call: TRBJ2-7
cdr3_nt: TGTGCCAGCAGCTTAGAGACAGGGCCCTTTTCCACTGAAGCTTTCTTT; cdr3_aa: CASSLETGPFSTEAFF; clone_size: once; v_call: TRBV13; d_call: TRBD1; j_call: TRBJ1-1
cdr3_nt: TGTGCCAGCAGTCCTCGGAATAGCGGGAGGCCCATATTCTTC; cdr3_aa: CASSPRNSGRPIFF; clone_size: .; v_call: TRBV28; d_call: TRBD2; j_call: TRBJ2-1
cdr3_nt: TGTGCCAGTAAGGGGGCCGGGACAGGGAACTATGGCTACACCTTC; cdr3_aa: CASKGAGTGNYGYTF; clone_size: .; v_call: TRBV19; d_call: TRBD1; j_call: TRBJ1-2
cdr3_nt: TGTGCCAGCAGCCCGTGGACTAACTCCTACGAGCAGTACTTC; cdr3_aa: CASSPWTNSYEQYF; clone_size: few; v_call: TRBV9; d_call: .; j_call: TRBJ2-7
cdr3_nt: TGTGCCAGTAGTGCTTTCGGGACACCTCTCTCTGGAAACACCATATATTTT; cdr3_aa: CASSAFGTPLSGNTIYF; clone_size: .; v_call: TRBV19; d_call: .; j_call: TRBJ1-3
cdr3_nt: TGTGCCTGGAGTGTACGGGACAACGGCGGGGAGCTGTTTTTT; cdr3_aa: CAWSVRDNGGELFF; clone_size: .; v_call: TRBV30; d_call: .; j_call: TRBJ2-2
cdr3_nt: TGTGCCAGTAGTATTCAGGGTGGTCAGCCCCAGCATTTT; cdr3_aa: CASSIQGGQPQHF; clone_size: .; v_call: TRBV19; d_call: .; j_call: TRBJ1-5
cdr3_nt: TGTGCCAGCAGCCTTATTAGGACTAGTCGTATCCTCAATGAGCAGTTCTTC; cdr3_aa: CASSLIRTSRILNEQFF; clone_size: .; v_call: TRBV5-6; d_call: TRBD2; j_call: TRBJ2-1
cdr3_nt: TGCGCCAGCAGCCAAGGCAGCTCCTACGAGCAGTACTTC; cdr3_aa: CASSQGSSYEQYF; clone_size: once; v_call: TRBV4-1; d_call: .; j_call: TRBJ2-7
cdr3_nt: TGTGCCAGCAGCAGCAGGGTATCAGAGACCCAGTACTTC; cdr3_aa: CASSSRVSETQYF; clone_size: .; v_call: TRBV21-1; d_call: .; j_call: TRBJ2-5
cdr3_nt: TGTGCCAGCAGCCCTCGGGGTCGGGGTAGCACAGATACGCAGTATTTT; cdr3_aa: CASSPRGRGSTDTQYF; clone_size: .; v_call: TRBV5-4; d_call: .; j_call: TRBJ2-3
cdr3_nt: TGTGCCTGGGAAGAAACAGACATGAACACTGAAGCTTTCTTT; cdr3_aa: CAWEETDMNTEAFF; clone_size: .; v_call: TRBV30; d_call: .; j_call: TRBJ1-1
cdr3_nt: TGTGCCACCGGACAGGGGGCGATTGAAGCTTTCTTT; cdr3_aa: CATGQGAIEAFF; clone_size: .; v_call: TRBV11-3; d_call: TRBD1; j_call: TRBJ1-1
cdr3_nt: TGTGCCAGCAGTTACGACAGGGGGACTGAAGCTTTCTTT; cdr3_aa: CASSYDRGTEAFF; clone_size: .; v_call: TRBV6-6; d_call: TRBD1; j_call: TRBJ1-1
cdr3_nt: TGTGCCAGCAGCCCTTGGGACAGCTCCTACAATGAGCAGTTCTTC; cdr3_aa: CASSPWDSSYNEQFF; clone_size: .; v_call: TRBV7-2; d_call: TRBD1; j_call: TRBJ2-1
cdr3_nt: TGTGCCAGCACGGAGAGCTCCTACAATGAGCAGTTCTTC; cdr3_aa: CASTESSYNEQFF; clone_size: once; v_call: TRBV6-5; d_call: .; j_call: TRBJ2-1
cdr3_nt: TGTGCCAGCAGCTCCGGGACAGGGGGCGTGATCACTGAAGCTTTCTTT; cdr3_aa: CASSSGTGGVITEAFF; clone_size: .; v_call: TRBV7-9; d_call: TRBD1; j_call: TRBJ1-1
cdr3_nt: TGTGCCAGCAGCTTCTTGACAGGGGGCGCCGACACCGGGGAGCTGTTTTTT; cdr3_aa: CASSFLTGGADTGELFF; clone_size: once; v_call: TRBV7-9; d_call: TRBD1; j_call: TRBJ2-2
cdr3_nt: TGTGCCAGCAGTTCGGACAGGGAGGTGACCCAGTACTTC; cdr3_aa: CASSSDREVTQYF; clone_size: .; v_call: TRBV6-5; d_call: TRBD1; j_call: TRBJ2-5
cdr3_nt: TGTGCCAGCAGATGGGCGGGGGTGAACTATGGCTACACCTTC; cdr3_aa: CASRWAGVNYGYTF; clone_size: .; v_call: TRBV28; d_call: .; j_call: TRBJ1-2
cdr3_nt: TGTGCCAGCAGCGTAGAGGGACAGGGGGGAACCGGGGAGCTGTTTTTT; cdr3_aa: CASSVEGQGGTGELFF; clone_size: .; v_call: TRBV9; d_call: TRBD1; j_call: TRBJ2-2